This TCR beta chain stems from a study of shared T cell receptors in the human thymus listed by TCRdb under 2021. With regard to the full study: The study examined how the human thymus generates shared, self-reactive T-cell receptor alpha chains.

Preparation of the library involved the immunoSEQ multiplex PCR assay. Drawn from immuneACCESS, this table holds only the in-frame rearrangements with V and J called that TCRdb kept. Clones are partly lost; checked studies trace under half to an unresolved V gene and leave the rest unexplained. For this sample the table gives hundreds of thousands of clones, of which 70% to 90% were detected only once. The top ten clones comprise around 0.0099% of the sample. This clone was seen a handful of times. The antigen it binds to is not known. It has no much larger one-base neighbor in the sample; base qualities were not kept. There are 16 amino acids in the CDR3, from cysteine to phenylalanine inclusive. Only the CDR3 part of the read is kept: 48 bases, read in frame from the first base. Trimming takes 4 bases from V and 0 bases from J, and the germline ends sit 11 bases apart. In the germline V gene, CDR1 corresponds to SGHRS and CDR2 to YFSETQ.

The same data also went into a second study, on human thymus T cells. Reported in the second study: The donors were immunologically healthy infants in Finland who had open corrective cardiac surgery for congenital heart defects. Thymus tissue was obtained as surgical resects removed during corrective cardiac surgery. Both the thymic and the peripheral blood repertoires appeared to show biased V and J gene segment usage. According to the related research, thymic TCR repertoires were highly overlapping among unrelated individuals. The study characterized TCR alpha and beta repertoires from fewer than 10 infant thymus samples and a few related peripheral blood samples. The cohort included over five male and a couple of female infants, with donor ages spanning 7 to 244 days. After being mechanically released from the tissue, thymocytes were kept at -70 degrees C in pellets of 10-30 million cells. A QIAsymphony instrument was used to extract genomic DNA from the frozen cell pellets. The immunoSEQ multiplex PCR assay was used to amplify the TCRB and TCRAD loci from a standardized amount of quality-controlled genomic DNA. The amplicons covered the V(D)J region and were long enough to include the CDR3 and to identify the V and J genes. The commercial immunoSEQ service was used to sequence amplicons on an Illumina platform. Primer bias and sequencing errors were corrected using previously described methods, and TCRAD and TCRB definitions followed the IMGT database. Analysis of the repertoires was done with immunoSEQ Analyzer 3.0 and VDJTools and included basic statistics, V/J segment usage, diversity estimates, rarefaction and pairwise overlap. To estimate diversity, the Chao1, ChaoE, Efron-Thisted, Shannon and inverse Simpson indices were applied, and diversity was also estimated on datasets down-sampled to the smallest sample. Repertoire overlap used strict matching of CDR3 nucleotide sequence, V gene and J gene, with Jaccard-based multidimensional scaling clustering. On average, thymus samples gave 650,000 to 1,000,000 unique TCRB clonotypes, whereas blood samples gave about 84,000.

The source is a girl under three years old with a congenital heart defect. Donor details come from another sample of the same person, matched by shared clones. The sample comprised thymocytes. Recombination joined TRBV5-1 with TRBJ2-6; perhaps TRBD1 is the D gene, with 5 bases matching. The DNA sequence reads TGCGCCAGCAGCGCCAGGGAAAACTCTGGGGCCAACGTCCTGACTTTC. This yields the protein CASSARENSGANVLTF.